This TCR beta chain was recorded in a study of control samples from healthy donors and cancer patients. Assay used: immunoSEQ multiplex PCR; TCRdb lists only in-frame clones, some missing. Among about 51,000 clones listed, about 92% were seen once. Germline CDR1 and CDR2: LNHDA and SQIVND (reference sequence). Trimming removed 4 bases from V and 0 bases from J; junction bases left unmatched: 6. CDR3 length: 16 residues. This clone was picked up one time. This chain joins TRBV19 and TRBJ1-3, with 7 bases aligning to TRBD1. The clonotype originates from a man aged 35-49 years with colorectal cancer. Sequencing was performed on PBMCs. CDR3: CASSTRDSRSGNTIYF. The CDR3 coding sequence is TGTGCCAGTAGTACCCGGGACAGCCGCTCTGGAAACACCATATATTTT.